This record covers a single T cell receptor beta chain. Its antigen is not identified. Arm-PCR of CDR3 regions and iRepertoire HTBI primers were the basis on which TCR beta libraries were built. One entry per CDR3 protein, called by TCRdb with MiXCR from the multiplex PCR reads. Of some 600,000 distinct CDR3 sequences listed, around 15% were seen once; the top ten hold about 11%. As for time point: newly diagnosed GD, antithyroid drugs for less than 3 months. Preparation of the TCR library used RNA extracted from PBMCs. This specimen belongs to a study of regulatory T cells in long-lasting Graves disease. Germline loops: CDR1 SGHDN, CDR2 FVKESK. CDR3 length equals 17 residues. After removal of 4 bases from V and 1 base from J, the junction contained 10 bases not matched to a gene. The study, taken as a whole, reports: Sharing of public clonotypes was greater in persistent patients (around 3,000) than in new patients (roughly 880). Lower TCR diversity characterized persistent Graves' patients relative to newly diagnosed patients.

These data also formed part of another study, on T cells in Graves' hyperthyroidism and ophthalmopathy. That paper adds: Ophthalmopathy, which appeared later, was predicted by the model a median 6.5 months before onset.

Sequenced material: peripheral blood mononuclear cells (PBMCs), taken at new diagnosis, from a patient treated with antithyroid drugs. This chain connects TRBV14 to TRBJ2-3; 8 bases line up with TRBD2. This TCR came from a man younger than 30 with Graves disease. This CDR3 reads CASSLGGRRSGTDTQYF. CDR3 DNA sequence: TGTGCCAGCAGCCTGGGCGGGAGGAGGTCGGGCACAGATACGCAGTATTTT.